Listed here is a single T cell receptor beta chain. The study ran its PCR with 60 Vbeta and 13 Jbeta primers. The table came from immunoSEQ multiplex PCR; TCRdb's copy has only in-frame clones and leaves some out. The top ten clones hold approximately 7.2% of a sample with about 130,000 clones, roughly 74% of them seen once. The entry originates in a study of cytomegalovirus exposure and HLA in healthy donors. Germline V gives CDR1 SGHTA, CDR2 FQGNSA. The CDR3 has 15 residues. With 4 bases clipped from V and 7 bases from J, the junction kept 11 bases outside the gene matches. This clonotype was sampled from a male donor in good health and CMV-seronegative. Material: PBMCs. The chain joins TRBV7-2 to TRBJ2-5; 8 positions match TRBD2. The CDR3 coding sequence is TGTGCCAGCAGCTCGCCGGGAGGGGGAGGCGTGACCCAGTACTTC. The encoded protein is CASSSPGGGGVTQYF.